This TCR beta chain was found in a study of shared clonotypes between healthy human individuals. Study-wide points: Naive subsets generally had larger estimated richness than memory subsets.

Measured with immunoSEQ multiplex PCR; TCRdb has only the in-frame clones, and not every one. Of 1.4 million or so clones listed, approximately 98.5% are singletons. Concerning this clone: The antigen is unknown.

The CDR3 is made up of 12 amino acids. Germline CDR1 is SNHLY and CDR2 is FYNNEI. Trimming took 6 bases from V and 8 from J; bases not matched to a gene: 6. Splitting the CD4+ cells yielded a CD45RA+ naive subset and a CD45RA-negative memory subset. J is TRBJ1-2 and V is TRBV2, with TRBD1 matching over 7 bases. This receptor was obtained from a young man in good health. The sequencing sample was made of naive CD4+ T cells sorted from blood. Subset reported: CD45RA+ positively selected. CDR3 amino acids: CASSTGQRGYTF. The CDR3 nucleotides read TGTGCCAGCAGCACGGGACAGAGGGGCTACACCTTC.